The source of this T cell receptor beta chain is a study of radiation and T cells in renal cell carcinoma (dated by TCRdb to the early 2020s). Background on the whole study: The samples were drawn from a clinical trial, where primary renal cell carcinomas were treated with 15 Gy of stereotactic body radiation therapy and then removed by nephrectomy 4 weeks afterward. In total, fewer than 55 samples underwent TCR beta sequencing: some 26 tumors plus 27 peripheral blood samples. In the 40 to 55 samples combined, fewer than 5 million unique CDR3 nucleotide sequences were found, encoding some 2,500,000 unique CDR3 amino acid sequences.

As to this clone: Its antigen is currently not known. No base quality information exists; no much larger clone differs at one position.

TCR beta libraries were generated from genomic DNA with the immunoSEQ kit, following the manufacturer's recommendations. To prepare the libraries, a first multiplex PCR with proprietary primers was run, followed by a second PCR that added unique barcodes, and a bead cleanup was done after each round. Each sample batch included a kit-provided positive control reaction and a negative control reaction. The final libraries were assessed on an Agilent 4200 TapeStation D1000 ScreenTape, pooled by volume, and quantified by qPCR. Sequencing was performed on an Illumina NextSeq500 with a MidOutput 150-cycle cartridge, and 156 Read1 and 15 Index1 cycles were run with kit custom primers. The pooled library was loaded at approximately 1.1 pM with an approximately 20% PhiX control spike-in. Regarding the original processing steps: Vendor-processed data were analyzed in R, and a clonotype was defined as all T cells sharing the same CDR3 nucleotide sequence. For clone abundance analyses, frequencies were normalized to the 10,000 most abundant clones per sample. Before analysis, public T cell clones were removed, and these numbered fewer than five per sample on average. Tumor-enriched clonotypes and baseline blood-enriched clonotypes were defined as those with an abundance difference of at least 32-fold between compartments. A beta-binomial differential abundance model was used to identify clonotypes that expanded or contracted between blood time points. Tumor-blood repertoire similarity was measured with the Baroni-Urbani and Buser coefficient, and group comparisons used two-tailed Wilcoxon tests in R. TCRdb holds this immuneACCESS table with in-frame rearrangements only. Some clones are missing; in checked studies, unresolved V genes explain under half, and the rest has no known cause. That table gives V, J and clone size, and the DNA gave D and trimming. The sample table records 25,000 to 30,000 clones; roughly 80% of these occur just once. The ten largest account for roughly 30% of the sample.

The time point label corresponds to: blood 2 weeks post-SBRT. The sample's treatment or condition label is to be understood as: 15 Gy SBRT to primary tumor, nephrectomy 4 weeks later. To track tumor-enriched clonotypes, serial peripheral blood was sampled from radiation-treated patients at baseline and at 2 weeks and 4 weeks after SBRT. All patients had renal cell carcinoma with clear cell pathology. Genomic DNA for TCR sequencing was prepared using the QIAamp DNA Blood Mini Kit (Qiagen). The analyses included only samples that passed all quality control checks. The CDR3 spans 15 residues, from the cysteine through the phenylalanine. Of all the DNA, just the CDR3 is kept, 45 bases in frame from base 1. Germline trimming: 0 bases from V, 4 bases from J; junction bases outside gene matches: 3. The germline V gene provides CDR1 SGHVS and CDR2 FQNEAQ. General study outcomes and caveats: Changes in the blood repertoire were not tracked past 4 weeks after treatment. Because pretreatment tumor biopsies were not available, the study could not determine whether clonotypes were already present within the tumor at baseline. Top tumor clonotypes rose in blood from baseline to 2 weeks post-radiation, then contracted by 4 weeks, suggesting transient expansion of tumor-resident clones. With a single-armed trial design, the study had no way to address how radiation dose or scheduling affects the TCR repertoire.

This specimen consisted of blood, obtained from a patient whose treatment included radiotherapy and nephrectomy. This clonotype was obtained from a man aged 60-69 years with renal cell carcinoma. The chain is made from TRBV7-8 and TRBJ1-5; 7 of the junction bases match TRBD1. The CDR3 reads as follows: CASSLAGGKNQPQHF. The DNA sequence is TGTGCCAGCAGCTTAGCAGGGGGCAAGAATCAGCCCCAGCATTTT.